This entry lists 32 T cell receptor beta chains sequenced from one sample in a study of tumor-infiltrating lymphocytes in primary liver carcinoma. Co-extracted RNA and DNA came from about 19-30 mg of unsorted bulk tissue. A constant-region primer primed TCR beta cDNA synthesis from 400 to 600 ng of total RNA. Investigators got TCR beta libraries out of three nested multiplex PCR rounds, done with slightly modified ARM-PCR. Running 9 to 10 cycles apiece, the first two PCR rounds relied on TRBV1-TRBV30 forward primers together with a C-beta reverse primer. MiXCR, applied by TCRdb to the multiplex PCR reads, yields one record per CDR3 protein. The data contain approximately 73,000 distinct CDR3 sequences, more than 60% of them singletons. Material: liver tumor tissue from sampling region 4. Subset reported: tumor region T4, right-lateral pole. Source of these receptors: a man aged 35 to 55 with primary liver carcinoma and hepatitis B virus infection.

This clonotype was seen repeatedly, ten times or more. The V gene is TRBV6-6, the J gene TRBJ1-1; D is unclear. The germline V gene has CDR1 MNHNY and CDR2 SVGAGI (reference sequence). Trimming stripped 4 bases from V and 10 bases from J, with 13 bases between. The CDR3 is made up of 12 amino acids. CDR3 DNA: TGTGCCAGCAGTTTCACGGACGGGGTAGCTTTCTTT. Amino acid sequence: CASSFTDGVAFF.

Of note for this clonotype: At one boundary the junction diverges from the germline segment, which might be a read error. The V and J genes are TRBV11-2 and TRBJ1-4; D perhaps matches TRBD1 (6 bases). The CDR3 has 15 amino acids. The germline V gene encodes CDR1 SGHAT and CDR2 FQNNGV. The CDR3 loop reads CANSLGIGGGEKLFF. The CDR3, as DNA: TGTGCCAACAGCTTAGGAATAGGGGGTGGGGAAAAACTGTTTTTT.

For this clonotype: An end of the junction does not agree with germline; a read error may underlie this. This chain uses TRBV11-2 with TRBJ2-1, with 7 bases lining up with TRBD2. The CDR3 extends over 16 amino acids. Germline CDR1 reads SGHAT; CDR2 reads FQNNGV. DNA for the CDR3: TGTGCCAGCAGCTTAGGCTGGATTGGGGACTACAATGGGCAGTTCTTC. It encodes CASSLGWIGDYNGQFF.

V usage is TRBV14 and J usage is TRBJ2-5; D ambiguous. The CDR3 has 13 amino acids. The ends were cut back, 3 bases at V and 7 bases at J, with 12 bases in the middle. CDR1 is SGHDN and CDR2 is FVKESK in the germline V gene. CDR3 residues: CASSHVPGGTQYF. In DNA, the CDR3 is TGTGCCAGCAGCCATGTCCCTGGCGGGACCCAGTACTTC.

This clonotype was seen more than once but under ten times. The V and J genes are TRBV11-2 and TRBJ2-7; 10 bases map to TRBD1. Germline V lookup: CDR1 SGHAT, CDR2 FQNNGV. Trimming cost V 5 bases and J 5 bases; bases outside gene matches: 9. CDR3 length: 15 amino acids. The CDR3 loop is CASSTETGGPNEQYF. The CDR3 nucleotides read TGTGCCAGCAGCACGGAGACAGGGGGCCCCAACGAGCAGTACTTC.

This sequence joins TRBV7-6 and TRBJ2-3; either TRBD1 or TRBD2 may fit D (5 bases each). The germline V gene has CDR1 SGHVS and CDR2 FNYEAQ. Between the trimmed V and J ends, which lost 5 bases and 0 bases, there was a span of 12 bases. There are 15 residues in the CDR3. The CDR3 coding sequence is TGTGCCAGCAGCCCTTATGGGGACAGCACAGATACGCAGTATTTT. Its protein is CASSPYGDSTDTQYF.

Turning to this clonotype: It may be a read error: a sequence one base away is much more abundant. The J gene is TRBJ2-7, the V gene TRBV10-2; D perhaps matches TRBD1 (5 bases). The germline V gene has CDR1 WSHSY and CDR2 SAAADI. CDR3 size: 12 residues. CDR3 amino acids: CVSRSGSYEQYF. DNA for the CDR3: TGCGTCAGCAGGTCAGGGTCCTACGAGCAGTACTTC.

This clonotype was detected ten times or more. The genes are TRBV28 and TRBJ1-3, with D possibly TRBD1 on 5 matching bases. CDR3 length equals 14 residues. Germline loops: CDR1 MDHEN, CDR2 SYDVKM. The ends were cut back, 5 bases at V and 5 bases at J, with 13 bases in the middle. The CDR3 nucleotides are TGTGCCAGCAGTAGGGGAGGGATACGAAACACCATATATTTT. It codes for CASSRGGIRNTIYF.

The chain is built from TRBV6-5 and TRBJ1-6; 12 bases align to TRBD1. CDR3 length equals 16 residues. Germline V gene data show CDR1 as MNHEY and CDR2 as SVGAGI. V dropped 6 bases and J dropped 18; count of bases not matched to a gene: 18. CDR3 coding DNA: TGTGCCAGCAGGCTTTTCCGGGACAGGGGGCCCTTATCCCCCCACTTT. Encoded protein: CASRLFRDRGPLSPHF.

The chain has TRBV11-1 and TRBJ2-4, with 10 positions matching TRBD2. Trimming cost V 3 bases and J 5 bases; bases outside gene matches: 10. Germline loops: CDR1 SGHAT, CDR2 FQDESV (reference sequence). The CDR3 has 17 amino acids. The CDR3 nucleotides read TGTGCCAGCAGCTTTCCCGGAACTAGCGGGACCCAAAACATTCAGTACTTC. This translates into CASSFPGTSGTQNIQYF.

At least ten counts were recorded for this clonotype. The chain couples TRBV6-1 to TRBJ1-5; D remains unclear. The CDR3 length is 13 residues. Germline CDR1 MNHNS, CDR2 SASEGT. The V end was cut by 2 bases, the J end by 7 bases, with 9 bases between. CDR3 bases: TGTGCCAGCAGTGAAAGTATTGGACAGCCCCAGCATTTT. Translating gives CASSESIGQPQHF.

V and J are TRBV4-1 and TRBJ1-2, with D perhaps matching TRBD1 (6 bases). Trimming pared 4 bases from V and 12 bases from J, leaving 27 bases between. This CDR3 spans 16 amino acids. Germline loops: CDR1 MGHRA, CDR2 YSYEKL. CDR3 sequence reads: CASSLWTAGGSRGHTF. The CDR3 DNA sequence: TGCGCCAGCAGCCTATGGACAGCGGGTGGTTCTAGAGGCCACACCTTC.

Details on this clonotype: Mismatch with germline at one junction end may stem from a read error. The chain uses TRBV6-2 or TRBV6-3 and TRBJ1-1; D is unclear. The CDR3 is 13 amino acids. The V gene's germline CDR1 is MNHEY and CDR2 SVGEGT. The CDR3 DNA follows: TGTGCCAGGAGTTACCGGGAGAACACTGAACCTTTCTTT. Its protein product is CARSYRENTEPFF.

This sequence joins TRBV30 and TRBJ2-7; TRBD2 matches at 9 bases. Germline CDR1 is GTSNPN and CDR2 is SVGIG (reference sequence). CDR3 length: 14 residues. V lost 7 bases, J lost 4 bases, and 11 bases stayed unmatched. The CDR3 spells CASYMTSGTYEQYF. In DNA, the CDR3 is TGTGCCTCGTACATGACTAGCGGTACTTACGAGCAGTACTTC.

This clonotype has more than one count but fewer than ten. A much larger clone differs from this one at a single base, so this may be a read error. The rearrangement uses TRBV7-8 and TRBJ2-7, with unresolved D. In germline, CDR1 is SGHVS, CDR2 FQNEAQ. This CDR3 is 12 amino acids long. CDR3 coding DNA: TGTGTCAGCAGCCGACAACGGAACGAGCAGTACTTC. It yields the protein CVSSRQRNEQYF.

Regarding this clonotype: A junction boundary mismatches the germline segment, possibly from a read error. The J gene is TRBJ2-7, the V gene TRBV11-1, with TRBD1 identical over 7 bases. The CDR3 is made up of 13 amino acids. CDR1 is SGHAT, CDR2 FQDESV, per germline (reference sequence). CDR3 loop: CTTNKGQSYEQYF. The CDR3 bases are TGCACCACCAACAAGGGACAGTCCTACGAGCAGTACTTC.

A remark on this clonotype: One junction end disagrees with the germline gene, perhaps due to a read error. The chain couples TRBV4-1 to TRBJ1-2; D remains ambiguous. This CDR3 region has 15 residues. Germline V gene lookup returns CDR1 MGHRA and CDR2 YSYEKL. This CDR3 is CAGSQSMSAVYGYTF. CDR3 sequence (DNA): TGCGCCGGCAGCCAGTCAATGTCAGCCGTCTATGGCTACACCTTC.

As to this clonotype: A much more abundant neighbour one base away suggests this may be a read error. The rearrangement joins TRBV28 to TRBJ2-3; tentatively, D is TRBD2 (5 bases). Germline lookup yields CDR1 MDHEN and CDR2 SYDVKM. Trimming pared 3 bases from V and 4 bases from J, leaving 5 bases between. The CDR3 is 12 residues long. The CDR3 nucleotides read TGTGCCAGCAGTTTCGGGGCAGATACGCAGTATTTT. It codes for CASSFGADTQYF.

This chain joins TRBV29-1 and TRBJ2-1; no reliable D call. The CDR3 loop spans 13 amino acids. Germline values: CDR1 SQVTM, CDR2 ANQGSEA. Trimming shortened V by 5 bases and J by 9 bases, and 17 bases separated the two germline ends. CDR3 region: CSVPLPLSVEQFF. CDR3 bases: TGCAGCGTTCCACTGCCCCTGAGCGTTGAGCAGTTCTTC.

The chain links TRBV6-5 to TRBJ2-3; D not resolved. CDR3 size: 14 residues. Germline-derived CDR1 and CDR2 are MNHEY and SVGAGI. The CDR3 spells CVISMSASTDTQYF. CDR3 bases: TGTGTCATCTCCATGTCGGCTAGCACAGATACGCAGTATTTT.

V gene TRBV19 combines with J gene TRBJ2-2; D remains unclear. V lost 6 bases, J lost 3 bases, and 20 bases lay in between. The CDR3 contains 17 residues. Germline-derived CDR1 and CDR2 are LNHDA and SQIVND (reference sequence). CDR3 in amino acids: CASSALDPTGDTGELFF. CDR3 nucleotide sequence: TGTGCCAGTAGCGCTTTGGACCCAACTGGGGACACCGGGGAGCTGTTTTTT. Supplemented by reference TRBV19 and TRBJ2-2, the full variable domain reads DGGITQSPKYLFRKEGQNVTLSCEQNLNHDAMYWYRQDPGQGLRLIYYSQIVNDFQKGDIAEGYSVSREKKESFPLTVTSAQKNPTAFYLCASSALDPTGDTGELFFGEGSRLTVL.

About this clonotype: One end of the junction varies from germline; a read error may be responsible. The CDR3 loop reads CANRSRDSAHQEAQHF. CDR3 nucleotide sequence: TGTGCCAACAGATCCCGGGACTCGGCCCACCAGGAGGCCCAGCACTTC. The V call is TRBV11-2, the J call TRBJ2-5, with D possibly TRBD2 on 6 matching bases. The V gene's germline CDR1 is SGHAT and CDR2 FQNNGV. The CDR3 totals 16 residues.

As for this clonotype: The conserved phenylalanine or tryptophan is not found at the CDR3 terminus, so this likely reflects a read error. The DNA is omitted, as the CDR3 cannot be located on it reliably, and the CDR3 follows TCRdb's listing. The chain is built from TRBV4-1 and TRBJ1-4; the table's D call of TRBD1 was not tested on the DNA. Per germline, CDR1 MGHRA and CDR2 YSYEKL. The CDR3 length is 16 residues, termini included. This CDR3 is CASSQDQARGNEKPFY.

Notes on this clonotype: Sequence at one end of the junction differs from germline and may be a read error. CDR3 coding DNA: TGCAGCGTTGCCAGGAGAGGGGATATGCAGTATTTT. Encoded protein: CSVARRGDMQYF. The rearrangement uses TRBV29-1 and TRBJ2-3, with D perhaps being TRBD1 or TRBD2 (5 bases each). CDR1 SQVTM and CDR2 ANQGSEA come from the germline V gene. This CDR3 is 12 amino acids long.

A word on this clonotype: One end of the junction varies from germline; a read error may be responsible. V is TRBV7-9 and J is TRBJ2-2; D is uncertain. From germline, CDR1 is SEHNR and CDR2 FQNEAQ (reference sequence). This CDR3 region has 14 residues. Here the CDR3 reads CGSSLEVNMGELFF. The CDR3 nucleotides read TGTGGCAGCAGCTTAGAAGTGAACATGGGGGAGCTGTTTTTT.

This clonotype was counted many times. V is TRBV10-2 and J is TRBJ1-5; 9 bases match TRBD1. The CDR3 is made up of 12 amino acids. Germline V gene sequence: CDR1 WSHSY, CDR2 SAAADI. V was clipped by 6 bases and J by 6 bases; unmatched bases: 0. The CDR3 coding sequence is TGCGCCAGCAGGACAGGGGGTCAGCCCCAGCATTTT. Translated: CASRTGGQPQHF.

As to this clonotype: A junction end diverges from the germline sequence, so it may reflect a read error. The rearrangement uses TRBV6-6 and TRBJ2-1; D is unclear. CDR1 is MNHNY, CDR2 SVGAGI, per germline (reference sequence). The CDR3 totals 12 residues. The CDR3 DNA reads TGTGCCAGCACTTACTCGGTCAATGAGCTGTTCTTC. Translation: CASTYSVNELFF.

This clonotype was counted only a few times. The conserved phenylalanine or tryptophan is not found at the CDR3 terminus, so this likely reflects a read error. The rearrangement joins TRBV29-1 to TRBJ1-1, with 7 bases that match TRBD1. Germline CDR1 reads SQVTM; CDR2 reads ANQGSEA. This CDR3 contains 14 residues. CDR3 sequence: CSVRRGLDSTEAFL. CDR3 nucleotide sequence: TGCAGCGTCCGAAGGGGGCTTGATAGCACTGAGGCTTTCCTT.

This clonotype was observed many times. The CDR3 here is CASSETRGGNEQFF. The DNA for the CDR3 is TGTGCCAGCAGTGAAACGAGGGGGGGTAATGAGCAGTTCTTC. The V gene is TRBV6-1, the J gene TRBJ2-1, with TRBD2 as a possible D gene (7 bases). Looked up from germline, CDR1 is MNHNS and CDR2 is SASEGT. The CDR3 extends over 14 amino acids. V dropped 2 bases and J dropped 7 bases, with 12 bases sitting between them.

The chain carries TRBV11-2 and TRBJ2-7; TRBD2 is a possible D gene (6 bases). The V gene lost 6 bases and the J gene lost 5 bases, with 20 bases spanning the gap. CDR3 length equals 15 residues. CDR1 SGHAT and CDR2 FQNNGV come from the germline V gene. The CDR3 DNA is TGTGCCAGCAGACCCCGGGACTCGGCCCACAACGAGCAGTACTTC. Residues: CASRPRDSAHNEQYF. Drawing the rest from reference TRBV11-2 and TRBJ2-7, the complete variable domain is EAGVAQSPRYKIIEKRQSVAFWCNPISGHATLYWYQQILGQGPKLLIQFQNNGVVDDSQLPKDRFSAERLKGVDSTLKIQPAKLEDSAVYLCASRPRDSAHNEQYFGPGTRLTVT.

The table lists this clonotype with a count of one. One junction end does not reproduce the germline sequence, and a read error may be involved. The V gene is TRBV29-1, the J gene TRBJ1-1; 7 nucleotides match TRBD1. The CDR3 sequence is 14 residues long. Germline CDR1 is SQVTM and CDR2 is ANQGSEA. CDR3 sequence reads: CSDRRGLESTEAFF. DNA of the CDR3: TGCAGCGACCGAAGGGGGCTTGAGAGTACTGAAGCTTTCTTC.

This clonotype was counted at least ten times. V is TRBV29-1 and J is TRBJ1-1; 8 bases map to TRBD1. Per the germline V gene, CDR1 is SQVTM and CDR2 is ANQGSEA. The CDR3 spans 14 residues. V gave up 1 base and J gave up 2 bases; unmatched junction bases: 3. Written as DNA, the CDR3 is TGCAGCGTTGAAGTAGGACAGGGCAACACTGAAGCTTTCTTT. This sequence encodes CSVEVGQGNTEAFF.